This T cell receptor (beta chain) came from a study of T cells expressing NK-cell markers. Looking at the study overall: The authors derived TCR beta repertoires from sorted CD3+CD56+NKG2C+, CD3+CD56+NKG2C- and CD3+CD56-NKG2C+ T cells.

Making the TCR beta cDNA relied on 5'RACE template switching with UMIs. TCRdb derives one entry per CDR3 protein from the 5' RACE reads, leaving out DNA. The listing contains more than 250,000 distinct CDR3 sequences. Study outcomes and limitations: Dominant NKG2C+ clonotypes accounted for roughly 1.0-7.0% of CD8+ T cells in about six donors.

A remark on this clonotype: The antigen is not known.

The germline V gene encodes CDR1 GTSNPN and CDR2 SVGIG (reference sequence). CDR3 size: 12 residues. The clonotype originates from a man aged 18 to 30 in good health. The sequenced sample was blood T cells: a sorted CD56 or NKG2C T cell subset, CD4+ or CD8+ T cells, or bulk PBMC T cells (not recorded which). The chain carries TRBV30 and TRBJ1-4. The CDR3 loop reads CAWSVQGMKLFF.